This entry concerns a single TCR beta chain. The antigen remains unidentified. The data originate from a study of T cell repertoires in cytomegalovirus infection. Study summary: Through public TCR beta signatures, both CMV infection and matching HLA type were indicated.

TCRdb reprocessed the reads with MiXCR, giving one entry per CDR3 protein. The sample yields 800,000 to 950,000 distinct CDR3 sequences, approximately 32% seen once. Trimming stripped 7 bases from V and 1 base from J, with 10 bases between. Germline lookup yields CDR1 SNHLY and CDR2 FYNNEI. The CDR3 is 13 amino acids. The sequence was collected from a human donor in good health (CMV status not recorded). Some clones in this sample may be carry-over from other donors' samples. The chain combines TRBV2 with TRBJ1-1; D is unresolved. Sequences were derived from cultured CD8+ T cells from PBMCs, sampled from culture after CMV antigen stimulation. The CDR3 here is CASNREGNTEAFF. In DNA, the CDR3 is TGTGCCAGCAATAGGGAGGGGAACACTGAAGCTTTCTTT.